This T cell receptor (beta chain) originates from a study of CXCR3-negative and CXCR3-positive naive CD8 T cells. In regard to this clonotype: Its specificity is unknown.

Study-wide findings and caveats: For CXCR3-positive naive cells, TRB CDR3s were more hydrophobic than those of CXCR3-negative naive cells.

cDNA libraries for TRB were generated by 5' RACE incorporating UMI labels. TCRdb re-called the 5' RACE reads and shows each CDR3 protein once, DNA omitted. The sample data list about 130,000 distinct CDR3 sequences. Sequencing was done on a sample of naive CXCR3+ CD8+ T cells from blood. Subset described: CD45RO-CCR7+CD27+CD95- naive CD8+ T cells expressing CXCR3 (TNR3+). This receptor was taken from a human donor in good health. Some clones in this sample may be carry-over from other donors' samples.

CDR3 amino acids: CASSHRGSNYEQYF. This sequence joins TRBV7-9 and TRBJ2-7; checking the TCRdb D call of TRBD1 is not possible without DNA. From germline, CDR1 is SEHNR and CDR2 FQNEAQ (reference sequence). This CDR3 has 14 residues.